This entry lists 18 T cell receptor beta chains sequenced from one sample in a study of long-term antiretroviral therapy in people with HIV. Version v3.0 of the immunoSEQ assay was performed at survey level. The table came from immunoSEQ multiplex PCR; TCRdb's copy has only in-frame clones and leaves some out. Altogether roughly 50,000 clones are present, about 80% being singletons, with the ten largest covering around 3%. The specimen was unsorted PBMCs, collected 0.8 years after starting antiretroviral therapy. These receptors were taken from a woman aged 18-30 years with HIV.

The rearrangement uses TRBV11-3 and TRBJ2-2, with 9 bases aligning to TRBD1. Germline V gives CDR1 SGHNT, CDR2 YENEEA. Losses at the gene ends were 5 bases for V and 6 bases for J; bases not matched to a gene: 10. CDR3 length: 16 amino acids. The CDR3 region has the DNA TGTGCCAGCAGCCCACGGACAGGGGAGATGGCCGGGGAGCTGTTTTTT. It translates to CASSPRTGEMAGELFF.

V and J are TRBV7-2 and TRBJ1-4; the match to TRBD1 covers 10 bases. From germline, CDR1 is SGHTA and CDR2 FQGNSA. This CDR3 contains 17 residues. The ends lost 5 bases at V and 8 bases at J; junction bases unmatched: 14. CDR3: CASSLRDRGGSGEKLFF. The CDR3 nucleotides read TGTGCCAGCAGCCTCCGGGACAGGGGTGGGTCGGGAGAAAAACTGTTTTTT.

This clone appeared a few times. The CDR3 DNA reads as TGCAGCGTTGAGGGAAGGGTTGGACAGAGCTCCTACGAGCAGTACTTC. Amino acids: CSVEGRVGQSSYEQYF. The chain employs TRBV29-1 and TRBJ2-7; possible D gene TRBD1, 6 bases. V lost 3 bases to trimming and J lost 0 bases, with 18 bases between them. This CDR3 has 16 residues. The germline V gene has CDR1 SQVTM and CDR2 ANQGSEA.

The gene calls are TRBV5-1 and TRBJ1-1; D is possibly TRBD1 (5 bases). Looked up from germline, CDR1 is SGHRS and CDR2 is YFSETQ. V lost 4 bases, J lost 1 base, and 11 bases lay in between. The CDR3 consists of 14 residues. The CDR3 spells CASSVLQGNTEAFF. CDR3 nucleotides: TGCGCCAGCAGCGTACTCCAGGGGAACACTGAAGCTTTCTTT.

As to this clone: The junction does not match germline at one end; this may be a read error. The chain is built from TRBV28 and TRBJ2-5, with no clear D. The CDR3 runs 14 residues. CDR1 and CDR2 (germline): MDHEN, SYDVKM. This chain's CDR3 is CASSLPALQGTQYF. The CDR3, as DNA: TGTGCCAGCAGTTTACCCGCCCTTCAAGGGACCCAGTACTTC.

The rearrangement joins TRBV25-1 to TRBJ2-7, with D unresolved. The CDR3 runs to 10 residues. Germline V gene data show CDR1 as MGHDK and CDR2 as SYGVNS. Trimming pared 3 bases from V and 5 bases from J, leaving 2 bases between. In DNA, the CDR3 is TGTGCCAGCAGTGACCACGAGCAGTACTTC. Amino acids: CASSDHEQYF.

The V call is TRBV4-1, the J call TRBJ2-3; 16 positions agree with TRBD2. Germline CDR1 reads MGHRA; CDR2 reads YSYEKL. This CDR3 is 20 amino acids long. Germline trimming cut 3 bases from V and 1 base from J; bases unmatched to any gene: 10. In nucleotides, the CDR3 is TGCGCCAGCAGCCACGCCAGTGGGACTAGCGGGAGGGGTGGCACAGATACGCAGTATTTT. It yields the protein CASSHASGTSGRGGTDTQYF.

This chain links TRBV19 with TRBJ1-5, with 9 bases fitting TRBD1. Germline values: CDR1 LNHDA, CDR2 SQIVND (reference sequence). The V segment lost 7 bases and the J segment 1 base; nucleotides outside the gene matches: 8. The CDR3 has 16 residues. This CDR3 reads CASTSGQGRSNQPQHF. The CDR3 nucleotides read TGTGCCAGTACATCGGGACAGGGAAGAAGCAATCAGCCCCAGCATTTT.

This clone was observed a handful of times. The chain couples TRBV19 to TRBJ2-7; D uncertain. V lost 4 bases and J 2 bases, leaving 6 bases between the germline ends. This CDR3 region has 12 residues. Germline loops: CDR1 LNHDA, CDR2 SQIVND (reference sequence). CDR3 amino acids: CASSTRTYEQYF. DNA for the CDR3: TGTGCCAGTAGTACGAGGACCTACGAGCAGTACTTC.

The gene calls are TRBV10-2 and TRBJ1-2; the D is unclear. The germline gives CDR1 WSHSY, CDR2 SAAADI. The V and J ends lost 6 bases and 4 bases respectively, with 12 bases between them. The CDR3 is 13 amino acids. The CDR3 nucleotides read TGCGCCAGCAGCGAAGACCGCCTCTATGGCTACACCTTC. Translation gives CASSEDRLYGYTF.

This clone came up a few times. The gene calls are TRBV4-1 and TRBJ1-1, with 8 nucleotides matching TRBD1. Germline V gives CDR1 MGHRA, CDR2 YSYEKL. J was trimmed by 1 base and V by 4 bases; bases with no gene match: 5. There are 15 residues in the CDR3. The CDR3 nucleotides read TGCGCCAGCAGCCTCCTAGGACAGGGGAACACTGAAGCTTTCTTT. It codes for CASSLLGQGNTEAFF.

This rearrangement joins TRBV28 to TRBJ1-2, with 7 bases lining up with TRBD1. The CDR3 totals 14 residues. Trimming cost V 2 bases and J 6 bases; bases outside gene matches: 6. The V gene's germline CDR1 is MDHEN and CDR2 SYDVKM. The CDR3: CASSLIQGRDGYTF. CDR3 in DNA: TGTGCCAGCAGTTTAATACAGGGGAGGGATGGCTACACCTTC.

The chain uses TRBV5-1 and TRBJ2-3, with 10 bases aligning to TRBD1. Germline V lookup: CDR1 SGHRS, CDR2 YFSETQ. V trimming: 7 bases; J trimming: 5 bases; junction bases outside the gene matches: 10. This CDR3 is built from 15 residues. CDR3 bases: TGCGCCAGCCGAATCATGGGACAGGGGATAGATACGCAGTATTTT. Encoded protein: CASRIMGQGIDTQYF.

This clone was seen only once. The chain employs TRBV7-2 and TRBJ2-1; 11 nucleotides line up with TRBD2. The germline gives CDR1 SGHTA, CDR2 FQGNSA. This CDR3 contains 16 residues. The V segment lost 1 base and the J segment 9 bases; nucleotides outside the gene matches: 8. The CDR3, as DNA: TGTGCCAGCAGCTTAGTGTCTACTAGCGGGAGCAGTGAGCAGTTCTTC. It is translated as CASSLVSTSGSSEQFF.

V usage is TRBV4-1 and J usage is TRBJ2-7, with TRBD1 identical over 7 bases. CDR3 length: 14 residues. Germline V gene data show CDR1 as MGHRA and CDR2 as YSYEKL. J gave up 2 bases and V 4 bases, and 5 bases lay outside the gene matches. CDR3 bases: TGCGCCAGCAGCCCAGGGGGACAAACCTACGAGCAGTACTTC. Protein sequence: CASSPGGQTYEQYF.

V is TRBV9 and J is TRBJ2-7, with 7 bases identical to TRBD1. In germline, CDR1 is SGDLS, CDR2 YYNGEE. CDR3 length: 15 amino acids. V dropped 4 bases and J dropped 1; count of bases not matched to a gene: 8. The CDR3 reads CASSLRDSVSYEQYF. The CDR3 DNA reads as TGTGCCAGCAGCTTACGGGACAGCGTATCCTACGAGCAGTACTTC.

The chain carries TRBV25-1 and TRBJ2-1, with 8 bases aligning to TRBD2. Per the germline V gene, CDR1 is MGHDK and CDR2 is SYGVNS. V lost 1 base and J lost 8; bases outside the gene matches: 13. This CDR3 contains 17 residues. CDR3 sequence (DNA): TGTGCCAGCAGTGAATTTCTTAGGGCTAGCGGGCCGGATGAGCAGTTCTTC. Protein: CASSEFLRASGPDEQFF. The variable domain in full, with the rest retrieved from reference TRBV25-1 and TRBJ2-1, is EADIYQTPRYLVIGTGKKITLECSQTMGHDKMYWYQQDPGMELHLIHYSYGVNSTEKGDLSSESTVSRIRTEHFPLTLESARPSHTSQYLCASSEFLRASGPDEQFFGPGTRLTVL.

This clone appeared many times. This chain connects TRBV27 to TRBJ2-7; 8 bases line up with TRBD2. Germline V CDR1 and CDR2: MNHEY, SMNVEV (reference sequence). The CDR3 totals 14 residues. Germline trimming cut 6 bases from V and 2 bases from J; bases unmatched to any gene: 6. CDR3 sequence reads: CASSSSGATYEQYF. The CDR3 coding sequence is TGTGCCAGCAGCAGTAGCGGGGCCACCTACGAGCAGTACTTC.